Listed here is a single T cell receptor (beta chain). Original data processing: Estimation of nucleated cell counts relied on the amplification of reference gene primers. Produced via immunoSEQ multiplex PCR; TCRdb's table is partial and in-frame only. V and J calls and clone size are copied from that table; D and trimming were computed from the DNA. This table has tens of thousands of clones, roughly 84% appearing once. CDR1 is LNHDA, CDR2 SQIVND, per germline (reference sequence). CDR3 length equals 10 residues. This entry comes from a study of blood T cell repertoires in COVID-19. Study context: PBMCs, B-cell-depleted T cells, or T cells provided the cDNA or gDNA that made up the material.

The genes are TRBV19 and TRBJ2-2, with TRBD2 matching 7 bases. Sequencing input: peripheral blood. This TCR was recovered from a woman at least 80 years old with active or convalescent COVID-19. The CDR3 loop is CAAGYGELFF. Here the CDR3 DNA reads TGTGCAGCGGGGTACGGGGAGCTGTTTTTT.